This TCR beta chain was profiled in a study of read filtering for tumor transcriptome and immune sequencing. In the study overall: Among patients, some 17 were male and around 15 female, aged about 45 to 85 (mean about 66).

This library used approximately 390 ng RNA and molecular barcoded adaptors spanning alpha/delta and beta/gamma chains. MiXCR was run by TCRdb on the reads, yielding one entry per CDR3 protein. The sample carries about 58,000 distinct CDR3 sequences, around 12% recorded once. This clonotype was seen more than once but under ten times. The CDR3 sequence is 15 residues long. The germline V gene has CDR1 SGHNT and CDR2 YENEEA. Deletions cut 1 base from V and 0 bases from J, with 9 bases between. Sample: a population of CD138-negative cells sorted from bone marrow. The rearrangement joins TRBV11-3 to TRBJ2-5; D gene ambiguous. This TCR was sampled from a donor older than 35 with multiple myeloma. CDR3 loop: CASSLGRSYQETQYF. CDR3 coding DNA: TGTGCCAGCAGCTTAGGCAGGTCGTACCAAGAGACCCAGTACTTC. Based on the CDR3 plus reference TRBV11-3 and TRBJ2-5, the full variable domain is EAGVVQSPRYKIIEKKQPVAFWCNPISGHNTLYWYLQNLGQGPELLIRYENEEAVDDSQLPKDRFSAERLKGVDSTLKIQPAELGDSAVYLCASSLGRSYQETQYFGPGTRLLVL.